The entry that follows covers one TCR beta chain sequence. The antigen it recognizes is unknown. Within one base of it there is no much larger clone, and no base qualities were kept. The sample comes from a study of shared T cell receptors in the human thymus (dated by TCRdb to about 2021). Context from the whole study: The study examined how the human thymus generates shared, self-reactive T-cell receptor alpha chains.

Taken from the germline V gene, the CDR1 and CDR2 loops are SGHAT and FQNNGV. From the cysteine through the phenylalanine, the CDR3 covers 12 amino acids. Left in the record is the CDR3 DNA by itself, 36 bases read in frame from the first base. The V end loses 3 bases and the J end loses 4 bases, and a stretch of 5 bases separates them. The library was built by means of the immunoSEQ multiplex PCR assay. The source is immuneACCESS, and TCRdb retained only in-frame sequences with V and J called. Part of the clones is not carried over; for the studies checked, unresolved V genes explain less than half of this, and the remainder is unexplained. This sample has some 640,000 clones in its table, and about 87% of those were observed once. The top ten constitute under 0.01% of the sample. The sample was also linked to a second study, of human thymus T cells. From the second report: In Finland, the donors were immunologically healthy infants who were having open corrective cardiac surgery for congenital heart defects. Thymus tissue was obtained as surgical resects removed during corrective cardiac surgery. V and J gene segment usage appeared biased in both thymic and peripheral blood repertoires. The related research reported highly overlapping thymic TCR repertoires among unrelated individuals. The study characterized TCR alpha and beta repertoires from under 10 infant thymus samples and a few related peripheral blood samples. Donor ages ranged from about 6 to 250 days, and the cohort comprised six male and a couple of female infants. After being mechanically released from the tissue, thymocytes were kept at -70 degrees C in pellets of about 10-32 million cells. Genomic DNA was extracted from frozen cell pellets with a QIAsymphony instrument. The immunoSEQ multiplex PCR assay was used to amplify the TCRB and TCRAD loci from a standardized quantity of quality-controlled genomic DNA. The amplicons covered the V(D)J region and were long enough to include the CDR3 and to identify the V and J genes. Through the commercial immunoSEQ service, the amplicons were sequenced on an Illumina platform. Primer bias and sequencing errors were corrected as previously described, and TCRAD and TCRB definitions were based on the IMGT database. Analysis of the repertoires was done with immunoSEQ Analyzer 3.0 and VDJTools and included basic statistics, V/J segment usage, diversity estimates, rarefaction and pairwise overlap. Diversity was estimated with Chao1, ChaoE, Efron-Thisted, Shannon and inverse Simpson indices, and also on datasets down-sampled to the smallest sample. Repertoire overlap was determined by strict matching of CDR3 nucleotide sequence, V gene and J gene, and Jaccard-based multidimensional scaling clustering was applied. On average, thymus samples yielded roughly 800,000 unique TCRB clonotypes, whereas blood samples yielded about 84,000.

Sample: thymocytes. The rearrangement combines TRBV11-2 with TRBJ2-3, with the D segment identity uncertain. This receptor was taken from a boy under three years old with a congenital heart defect. Donor details come from another sample of the same person, matched by shared clones. In nucleotide form, the sequence is TGTGCCAGCAGCTTCGACTCAGATACGCAGTATTTT. This is translated as CASSFDSDTQYF.